The 4 T cell receptor beta chains reported below all come from one sample, sequenced in a study of blood T cell repertoires in COVID-19. The method was immunoSEQ multiplex PCR; TCRdb's version includes in-frame clones alone and lacks a portion of them. The sample carries approximately 490,000 clones, about nine tenths recorded once. The sequenced material came from PBMCs or T cells enriched from blood (not recorded which). All receptors come from an older woman who had recovered from COVID-19.

The rearrangement joins TRBV5-1 to TRBJ2-2, with 7 positions matching TRBD1. Trimming cost V 5 bases and J 6 bases; bases outside gene matches: 10. The CDR3 runs 15 residues. Germline loops: CDR1 SGHRS, CDR2 YFSETQ. The CDR3 DNA reads TGCGCCAGCAGTCCCGGGACAGTCGGGGCCGGGGAGCTGTTTTTT. It is translated as CASSPGTVGAGELFF.

This rearrangement joins TRBV3-1 (or the pseudogene TRBV3-2) to TRBJ2-3; 12 positions match TRBD2. This CDR3 has 15 residues. V was clipped by 4 bases and J by 7 bases; unmatched bases: 6. The germline V gene has CDR1 LGHDT and CDR2 YNNKEL (reference sequence). The CDR3 region is CASSLLAGGPHTQYF. The CDR3 region has the DNA TGTGCCAGCAGCCTGCTAGCGGGGGGGCCTCATACGCAGTATTTT.

The chain uses TRBV5-1 and TRBJ1-1, with 9 bases aligning to TRBD1. Germline loops: CDR1 SGHRS, CDR2 YFSETQ. The CDR3 has 15 amino acids. Trimming cost V 4 bases and J 7 bases; bases outside gene matches: 11. The CDR3 DNA sequence: TGCGCCAGCAGCCTGATCGGGACAGGGTCAGTTGAAGCTTTCTTT. It yields the protein CASSLIGTGSVEAFF.

This rearrangement joins TRBV10-3 to TRBJ2-3, with D possibly TRBD1 on 5 matching bases. V shed 10 bases and J shed 2 bases, with 13 bases lying between them. This CDR3 spans 13 amino acids. The germline CDR1 and CDR2 sequences are ENHRY and SYGVKD. The CDR3 nucleotides are TGTGCCACCAGGGCAGGGTCCACAGATACGCAGTATTTT. It codes for CATRAGSTDTQYF.